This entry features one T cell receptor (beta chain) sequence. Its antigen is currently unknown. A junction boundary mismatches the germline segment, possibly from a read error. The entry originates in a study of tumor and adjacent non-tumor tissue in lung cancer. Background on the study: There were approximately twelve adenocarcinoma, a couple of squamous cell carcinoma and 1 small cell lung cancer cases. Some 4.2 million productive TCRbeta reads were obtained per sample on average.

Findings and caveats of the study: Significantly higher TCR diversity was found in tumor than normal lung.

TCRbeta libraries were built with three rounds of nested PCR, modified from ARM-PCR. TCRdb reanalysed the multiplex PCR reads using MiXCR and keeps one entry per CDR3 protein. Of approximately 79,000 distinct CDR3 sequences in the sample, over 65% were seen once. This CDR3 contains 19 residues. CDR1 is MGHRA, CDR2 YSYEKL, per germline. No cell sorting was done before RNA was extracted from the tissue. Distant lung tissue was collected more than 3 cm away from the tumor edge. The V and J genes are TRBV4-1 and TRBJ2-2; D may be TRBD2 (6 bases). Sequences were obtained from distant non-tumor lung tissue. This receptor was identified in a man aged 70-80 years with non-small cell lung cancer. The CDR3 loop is CTSSQVSFWAGSVIREPFF. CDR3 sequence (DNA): TGCACCAGCAGCCAAGTTTCATTCTGGGCGGGATCAGTCATCAGGGAGCCGTTTTTT.